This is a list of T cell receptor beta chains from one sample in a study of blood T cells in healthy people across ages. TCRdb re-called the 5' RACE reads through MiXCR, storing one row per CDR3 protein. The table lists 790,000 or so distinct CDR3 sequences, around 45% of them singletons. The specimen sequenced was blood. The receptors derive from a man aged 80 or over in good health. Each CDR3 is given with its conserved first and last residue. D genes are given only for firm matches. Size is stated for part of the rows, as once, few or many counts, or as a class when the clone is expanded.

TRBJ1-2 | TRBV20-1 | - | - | CSARDVTGYGYTF | TGCAGTGCTAGAGATGTGACTGGCTATGGCTACACCTTC
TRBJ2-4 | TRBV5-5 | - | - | CASSLSGGVAKNIQYF | TGTGCCAGCAGCTTGAGTGGAGGGGTGGCCAAAAACATTCAGTACTTC
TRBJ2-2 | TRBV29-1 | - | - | CSVREVDWYGTGELFF | TGCAGCGTTCGCGAGGTTGATTGGTATGGTACCGGGGAGCTGTTTTTT
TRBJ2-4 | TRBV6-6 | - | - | CASSYGPTQWYF | TGTGCCAGCAGTTATGGGCCTACTCAGTGGTACTTC
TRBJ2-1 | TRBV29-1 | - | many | CSVGADNEQFF | TGCAGCGTTGGGGCCGACAATGAGCAGTTCTTC
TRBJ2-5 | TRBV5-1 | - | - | CASSLEPGGRETQYF | TGCGCCAGCAGCTTGGAACCCGGGGGAAGAGAGACCCAGTACTTC
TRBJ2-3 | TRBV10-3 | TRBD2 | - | CAIRRTSGSSLMSTDTQYF | TGTGCCATCAGAAGGACTAGCGGGAGCTCGCTCATGAGCACAGATACGCAGTATTTT
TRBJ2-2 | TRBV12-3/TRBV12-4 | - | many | CASSRIGELFF | TGTGCCAGCAGTCGAATCGGGGAGCTGTTTTTT
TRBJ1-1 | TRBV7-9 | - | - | CASIPTSVAEAFF | TGTGCCAGCATCCCAACGTCCGTGGCTGAAGCTTTCTTT
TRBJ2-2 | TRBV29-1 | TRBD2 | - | CSVGGLAGPNTGELFF | TGCAGCGTTGGGGGACTAGCGGGACCAAACACCGGGGAGCTGTTTTTT
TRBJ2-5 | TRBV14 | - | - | CASSQNRIETQYF | TGTGCCAGCAGCCAGAACCGTATTGAGACCCAGTACTTC
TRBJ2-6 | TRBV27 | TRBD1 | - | CASSQQGMLSGANVLTF | TGTGCCAGCAGTCAACAGGGGATGCTGTCTGGGGCCAACGTCCTGACTTTC
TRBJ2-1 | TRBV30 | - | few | CASLRSLDWDNEQFF | TGTGCCTCGCTACGCTCCCTCGACTGGGACAATGAGCAGTTCTTC
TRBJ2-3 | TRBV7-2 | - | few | CASSFLPPVDTQYF | TGTGCCAGCAGCTTCCTCCCCCCCGTTGATACGCAGTATTTT
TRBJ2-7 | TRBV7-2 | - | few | CASSSDPIRLEQYF | TGTGCCAGCAGCTCCGACCCCATAAGGCTCGAGCAGTACTTC
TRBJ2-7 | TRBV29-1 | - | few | CSGARGYEQYF | TGCAGCGGGGCTCGGGGGTACGAGCAGTACTTC
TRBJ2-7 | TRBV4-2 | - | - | CASSQDRYRSYEQYF | TGTGCCAGCAGCCAAGATAGGTACAGAAGCTACGAGCAGTACTTC
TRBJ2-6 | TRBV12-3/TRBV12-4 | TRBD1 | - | CAGSARDRGISGANVLTF | TGTGCCGGCAGTGCCCGGGACAGGGGCATCTCTGGGGCCAACGTCCTGACTTTC
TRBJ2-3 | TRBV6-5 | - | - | CATLGQHGDTQYF | TGTGCCACCCTAGGACAGCACGGAGATACGCAGTATTTT
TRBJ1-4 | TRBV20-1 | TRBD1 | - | CSARGDSFEKLFF | TGCAGTGCTAGAGGGGACAGCTTTGAAAAACTGTTTTTT
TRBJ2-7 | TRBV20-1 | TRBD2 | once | CSAEPISGSYNEQYF | TGCAGTGCTGAACCGATCAGCGGGAGTTACAATGAGCAGTACTTC
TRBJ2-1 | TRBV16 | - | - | CASSPQSSVRKVNEQFF | TGTGCCAGCAGCCCTCAAAGTAGCGTGAGGAAGGTCAATGAGCAGTTCTTC
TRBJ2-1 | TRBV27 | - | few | CASSLSGTPWVEQFF | TGTGCCAGCAGTTTATCCGGGACCCCCTGGGTTGAGCAGTTCTTC
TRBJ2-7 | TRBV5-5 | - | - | CASSLFDVSEQYF | TGTGCCAGCAGCTTATTCGACGTAAGCGAGCAGTACTTC
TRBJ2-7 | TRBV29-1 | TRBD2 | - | CGAGTSSYEQYF | TGCGGCGCCGGGACTAGCTCCTACGAGCAGTACTTC
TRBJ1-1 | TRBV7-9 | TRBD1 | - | CASSSQGGTEAFF | TGTGCCAGCAGTTCCCAGGGGGGCACTGAAGCTTTCTTT
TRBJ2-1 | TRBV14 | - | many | CASSQRGNGVQFF | TGTGCCAGCAGCCAGCGTGGGAATGGGGTGCAGTTCTTC
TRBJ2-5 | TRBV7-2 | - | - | CASTLVGGAETQYF | TGTGCCAGCACCCTCGTGGGGGGAGCAGAGACCCAGTACTTC
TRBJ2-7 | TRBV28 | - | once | CASNTALNEQYF | TGTGCCAGCAATACCGCCCTTAACGAGCAGTACTTC
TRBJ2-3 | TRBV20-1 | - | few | CSARDGGNPTDTQYF | TGCAGTGCTAGAGATGGCGGCAACCCCACAGATACGCAGTATTTT
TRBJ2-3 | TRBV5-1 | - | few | CASSLEGQVRADTQYF | TGCGCCAGCAGCTTGGAAGGACAAGTTAGGGCAGATACGCAGTATTTT
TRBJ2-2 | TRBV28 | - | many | CASSFAEGAGTGELFF | TGTGCCAGCAGTTTTGCGGAGGGAGCAGGCACCGGGGAGCTGTTTTTT
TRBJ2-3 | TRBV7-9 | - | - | CASSPQAATDTQYF | TGTGCCAGCAGCCCTCAGGCGGCCACAGATACGCAGTATTTT
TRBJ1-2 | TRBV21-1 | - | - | CASSKVKAGALYGYTF | TGTGCCAGCAGCAAAGTCAAGGCAGGGGCTCTCTATGGCTACACCTTC
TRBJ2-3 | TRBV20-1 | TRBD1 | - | CSARGTERQYF | TGCAGTGCCAGGGGGACGGAGAGGCAGTATTTT
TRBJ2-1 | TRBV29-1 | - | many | CSALPRAYNEQFF | TGCAGCGCCCTTCCCAGGGCCTACAATGAGCAGTTCTTC
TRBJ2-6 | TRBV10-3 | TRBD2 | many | CAISSGLAGDISGANVLTF | TGTGCCATCAGCTCCGGACTAGCGGGAGATATCTCTGGGGCCAACGTCCTGACTTTC
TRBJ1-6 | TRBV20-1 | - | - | CSARTGGGNSPLHF | TGCAGTGCTAGGACGGGTGGGGGGAATTCACCCCTCCACTTT
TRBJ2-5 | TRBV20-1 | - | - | CSAPPQVGETQYF | TGCAGTGCCCCGCCACAGGTCGGGGAGACCCAGTACTTC
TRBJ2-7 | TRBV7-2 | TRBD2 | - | CASSFKASGGGLAETYEQYF | TGTGCCAGCAGCTTTAAGGCGTCAGGGGGAGGACTAGCGGAGACCTACGAGCAGTACTTC
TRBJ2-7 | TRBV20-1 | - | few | CSVLAGGYEQYF | TGCAGTGTCTTGGCCGGGGGCTACGAGCAGTACTTC
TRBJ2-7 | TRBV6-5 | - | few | CASRLGAATAYEQYF | TGTGCCAGCAGGCTCGGGGCAGCCACGGCCTACGAGCAGTACTTC
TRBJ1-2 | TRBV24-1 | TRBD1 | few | CATSDFGDRVHTF | TGTGCCACCAGTGATTTTGGGGACAGGGTCCACACCTTC
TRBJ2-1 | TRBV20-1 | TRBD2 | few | CSARDHLAGVYNEQFF | TGCAGTGCTAGAGATCATTTAGCGGGAGTCTACAATGAGCAGTTCTTC
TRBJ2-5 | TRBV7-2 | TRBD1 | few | CASSVRQGKQETQYF | TGTGCCAGCAGCGTTAGACAGGGGAAACAAGAGACCCAGTACTTC
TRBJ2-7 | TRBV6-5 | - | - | CASSYGSSPYEQYF | TGTGCCAGCAGTTACGGTAGCTCTCCCTACGAGCAGTACTTC
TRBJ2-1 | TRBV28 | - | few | CASSYPSAHNEQFF | TGTGCCAGCAGTTACCCCTCTGCCCACAATGAGCAGTTCTTC
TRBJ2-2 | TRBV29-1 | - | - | CSVDRGNTGELFF | TGCAGCGTTGACAGGGGGAACACCGGGGAGCTGTTTTTT
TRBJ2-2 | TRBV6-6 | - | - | CASSSANGELFF | TGTGCCAGCAGTTCCGCGAACGGGGAGCTGTTTTTT
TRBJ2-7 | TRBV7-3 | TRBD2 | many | CASSLTPGGGNEQYF | TGTGCCAGCAGCTTAACCCCGGGCGGGGGAAACGAGCAGTACTTC
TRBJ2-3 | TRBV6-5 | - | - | CASSSELLLSTDTQYF | TGTGCCAGCAGTTCTGAGCTCCTTCTTTCCACAGATACGCAGTATTTT
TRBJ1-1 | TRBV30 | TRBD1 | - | CACLTGATEAFF | TGTGCCTGTCTTACAGGGGCCACTGAAGCTTTCTTT
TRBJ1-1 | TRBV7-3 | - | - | CASSLGGQGKRGTEAFF | TGTGCCAGCAGCTTAGGAGGGCAGGGGAAGAGGGGCACTGAAGCTTTCTTT
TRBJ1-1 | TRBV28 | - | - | CASSFPTPRQLRSGNTEAFF | TGTGCCAGCAGTTTCCCCACCCCTAGGCAGTTGAGATCTGGGAACACTGAAGCTTTCTTT
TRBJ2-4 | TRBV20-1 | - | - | CSASEQGGNIQYF | TGCAGTGCTAGCGAACAGGGAGGAAACATTCAGTACTTC
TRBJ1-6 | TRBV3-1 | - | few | CASSQYGDNSPLHF | TGTGCCAGCAGCCAATACGGAGATAATTCACCCCTCCACTTT
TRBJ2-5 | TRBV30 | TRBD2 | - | CAWIAGEETQYF | TGTGCCTGGATAGCGGGAGAAGAGACCCAGTACTTC